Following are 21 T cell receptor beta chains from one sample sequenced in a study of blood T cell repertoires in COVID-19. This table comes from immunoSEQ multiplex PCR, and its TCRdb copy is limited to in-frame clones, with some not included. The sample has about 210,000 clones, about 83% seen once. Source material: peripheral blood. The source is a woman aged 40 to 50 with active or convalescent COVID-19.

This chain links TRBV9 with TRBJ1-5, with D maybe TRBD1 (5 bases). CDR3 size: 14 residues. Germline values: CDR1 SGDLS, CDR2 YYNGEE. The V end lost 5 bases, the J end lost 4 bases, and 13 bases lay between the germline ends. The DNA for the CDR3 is TGTGCCAGCAGTGTCACAGGATTAAATCAGCCCCAGCATTTT. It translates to CASSVTGLNQPQHF.

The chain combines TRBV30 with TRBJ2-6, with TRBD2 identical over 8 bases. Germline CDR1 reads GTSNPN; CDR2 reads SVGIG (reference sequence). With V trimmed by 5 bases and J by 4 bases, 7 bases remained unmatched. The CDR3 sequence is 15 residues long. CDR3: CAWGRGVDGANVLTF. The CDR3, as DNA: TGTGCCTGGGGGCGGGGGGTCGACGGGGCCAACGTCCTGACTTTC.

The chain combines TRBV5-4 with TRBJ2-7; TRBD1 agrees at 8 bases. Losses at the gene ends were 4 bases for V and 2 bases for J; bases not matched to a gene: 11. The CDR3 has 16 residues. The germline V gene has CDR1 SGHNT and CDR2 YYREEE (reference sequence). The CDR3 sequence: CASSPAVDRVAYEQYF. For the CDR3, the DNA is TGTGCCAGCAGCCCCGCCGTGGACAGGGTGGCCTACGAGCAGTACTTC.

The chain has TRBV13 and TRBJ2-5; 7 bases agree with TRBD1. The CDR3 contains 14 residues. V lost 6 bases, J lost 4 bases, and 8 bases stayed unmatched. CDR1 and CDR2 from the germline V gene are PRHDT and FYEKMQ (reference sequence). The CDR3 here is CASRPRGGVETQYF. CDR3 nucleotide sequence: TGTGCCAGCAGGCCTCGAGGGGGCGTAGAGACCCAGTACTTC.

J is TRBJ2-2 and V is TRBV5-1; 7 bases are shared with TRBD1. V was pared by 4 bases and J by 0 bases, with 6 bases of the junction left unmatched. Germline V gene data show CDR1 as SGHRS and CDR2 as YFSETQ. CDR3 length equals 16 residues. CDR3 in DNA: TGCGCCAGCAGCCCAATGGGACAGACGAACACCGGGGAGCTGTTTTTT. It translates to CASSPMGQTNTGELFF. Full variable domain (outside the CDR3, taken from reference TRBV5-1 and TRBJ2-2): KAGVTQTPRYLIKTRGQQVTLSCSPISGHRSVSWYQQTPGQGLQFLFEYFSETQRNKGNFPGRFSGRQFSNSRSEMNVSTLELGDSALYLCASSPMGQTNTGELFFGEGSRLTVL.

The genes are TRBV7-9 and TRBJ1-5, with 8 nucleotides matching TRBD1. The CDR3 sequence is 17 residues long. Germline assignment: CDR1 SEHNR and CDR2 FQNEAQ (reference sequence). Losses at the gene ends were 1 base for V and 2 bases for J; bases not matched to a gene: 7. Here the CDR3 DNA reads TGTGCCAGCAGCTTAGGGACAGGGCCGATGGGCAATCAGCCCCAGCATTTT. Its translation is CASSLGTGPMGNQPQHF.

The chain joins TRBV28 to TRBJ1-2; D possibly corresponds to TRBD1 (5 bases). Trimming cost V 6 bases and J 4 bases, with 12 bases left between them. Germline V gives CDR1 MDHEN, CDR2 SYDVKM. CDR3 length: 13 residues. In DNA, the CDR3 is TGTGCCAGCAGCACCGCGGGGCTCTATGGCTACACCTTC. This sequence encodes CASSTAGLYGYTF.

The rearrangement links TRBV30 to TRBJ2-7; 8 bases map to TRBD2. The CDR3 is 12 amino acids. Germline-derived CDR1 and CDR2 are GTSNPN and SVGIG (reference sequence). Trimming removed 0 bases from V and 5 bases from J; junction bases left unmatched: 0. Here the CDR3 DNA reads TGTGCCTGGAGTGTACTAGCGGACGAGCAGTACTTC. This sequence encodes CAWSVLADEQYF.

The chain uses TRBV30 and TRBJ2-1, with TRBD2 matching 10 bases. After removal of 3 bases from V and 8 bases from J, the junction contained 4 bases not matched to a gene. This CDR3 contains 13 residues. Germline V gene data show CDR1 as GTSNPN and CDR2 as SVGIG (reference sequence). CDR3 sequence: CAWRLAGVHEQFF. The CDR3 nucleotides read TGTGCCTGGAGGCTAGCGGGAGTCCATGAGCAGTTCTTC. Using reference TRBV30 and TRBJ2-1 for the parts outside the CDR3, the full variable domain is SQTIHQWPATLVQPVGSPLSLECTVEGTSNPNLYWYRQAAGRGLQLLFYSVGIGQISSEVPQNLSASRPQDRQFILSSKKLLLSDSGFYLCAWRLAGVHEQFFGPGTRLTVL.

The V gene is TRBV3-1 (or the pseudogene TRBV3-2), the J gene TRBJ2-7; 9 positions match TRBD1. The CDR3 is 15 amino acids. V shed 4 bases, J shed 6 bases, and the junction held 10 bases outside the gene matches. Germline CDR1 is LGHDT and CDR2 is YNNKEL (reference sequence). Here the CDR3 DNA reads TGTGCCAGCAGCCGTCCGGGACAGGGCTCTCGCGAGCAGTACTTC. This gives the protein CASSRPGQGSREQYF.

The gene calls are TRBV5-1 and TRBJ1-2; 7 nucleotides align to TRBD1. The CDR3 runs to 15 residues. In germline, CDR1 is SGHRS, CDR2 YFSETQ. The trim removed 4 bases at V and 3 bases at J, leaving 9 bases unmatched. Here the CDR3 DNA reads TGCGCCAGCAGCCCTCGGACAGGCCAATACTATGGCTACACCTTC. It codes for CASSPRTGQYYGYTF.

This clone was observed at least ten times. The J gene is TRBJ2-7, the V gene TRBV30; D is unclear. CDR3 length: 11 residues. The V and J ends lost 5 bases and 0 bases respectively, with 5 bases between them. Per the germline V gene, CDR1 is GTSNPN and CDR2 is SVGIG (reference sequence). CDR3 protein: CAWESSYEQYF. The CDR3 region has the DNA TGTGCCTGGGAGAGCTCCTACGAGCAGTACTTC. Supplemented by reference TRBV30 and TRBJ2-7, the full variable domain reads SQTIHQWPATLVQPVGSPLSLECTVEGTSNPNLYWYRQAAGRGLQLLFYSVGIGQISSEVPQNLSASRPQDRQFILSSKKLLLSDSGFYLCAWESSYEQYFGPGTRLTVT.

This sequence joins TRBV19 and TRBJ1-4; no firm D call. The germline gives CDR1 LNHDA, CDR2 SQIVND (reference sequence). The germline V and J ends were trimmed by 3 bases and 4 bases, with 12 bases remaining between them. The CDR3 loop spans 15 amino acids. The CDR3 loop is CASSIAGEFNEKLFF. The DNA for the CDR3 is TGTGCCAGTAGTATCGCGGGAGAGTTTAATGAAAAACTGTTTTTT.

The CDR3 nucleotides are TGTGCCAGCAGCCCGCGTTTTGCGGGGCTGAACACTGAAGCTTTCTTT. Its protein is CASSPRFAGLNTEAFF. J is TRBJ1-1 and V is TRBV7-9, with D possibly being TRBD1 (5 bases). V dropped 5 bases and J dropped 0 bases, with 16 bases sitting between them. Germline values: CDR1 SEHNR, CDR2 FQNEAQ (reference sequence). The CDR3 contains 16 residues.

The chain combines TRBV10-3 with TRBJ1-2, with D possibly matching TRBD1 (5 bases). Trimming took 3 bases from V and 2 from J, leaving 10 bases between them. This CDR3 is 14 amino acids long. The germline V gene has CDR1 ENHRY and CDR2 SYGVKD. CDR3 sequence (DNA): TGTGCCATCAGTGACGGACAACTAAACTATGGCTACACCTTC. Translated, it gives CAISDGQLNYGYTF.

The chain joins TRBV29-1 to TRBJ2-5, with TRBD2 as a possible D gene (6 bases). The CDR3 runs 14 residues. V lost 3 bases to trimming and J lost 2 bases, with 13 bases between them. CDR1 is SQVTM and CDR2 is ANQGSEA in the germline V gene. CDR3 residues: CSVDPEEGQETQYF. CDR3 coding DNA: TGCAGCGTTGATCCCGAGGAGGGGCAAGAGACCCAGTACTTC.

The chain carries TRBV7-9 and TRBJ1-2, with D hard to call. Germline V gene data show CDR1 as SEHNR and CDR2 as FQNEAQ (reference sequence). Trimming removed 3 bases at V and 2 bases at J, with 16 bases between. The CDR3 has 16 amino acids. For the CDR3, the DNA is TGTGCCAGCAGCTTCGCTCTAATCGGTGTGAACTATGGCTACACCTTC. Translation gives CASSFALIGVNYGYTF.

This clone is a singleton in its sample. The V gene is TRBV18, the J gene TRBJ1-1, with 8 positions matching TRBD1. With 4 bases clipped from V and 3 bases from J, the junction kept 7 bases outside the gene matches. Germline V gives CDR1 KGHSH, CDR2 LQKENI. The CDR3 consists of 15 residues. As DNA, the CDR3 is TGTGCCAGCTCACTCGGCGACAGGGGCGACACTGAAGCTTTCTTT. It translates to CASSLGDRGDTEAFF.

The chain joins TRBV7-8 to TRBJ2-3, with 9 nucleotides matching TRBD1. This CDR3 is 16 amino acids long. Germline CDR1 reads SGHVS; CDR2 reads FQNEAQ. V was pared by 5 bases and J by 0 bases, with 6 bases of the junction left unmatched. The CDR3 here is CASSPRTGASTDTQYF. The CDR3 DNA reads TGTGCCAGCAGCCCTCGGACAGGGGCTAGCACAGATACGCAGTATTTT.

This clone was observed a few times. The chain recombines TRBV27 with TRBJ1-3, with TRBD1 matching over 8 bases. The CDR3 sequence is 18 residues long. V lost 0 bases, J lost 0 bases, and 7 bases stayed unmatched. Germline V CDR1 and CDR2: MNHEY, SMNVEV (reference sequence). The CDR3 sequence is CASSLSWADRGSGNTIYF. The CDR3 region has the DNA TGTGCCAGCAGTTTATCCTGGGCCGACAGGGGCTCTGGAAACACCATATATTTT.

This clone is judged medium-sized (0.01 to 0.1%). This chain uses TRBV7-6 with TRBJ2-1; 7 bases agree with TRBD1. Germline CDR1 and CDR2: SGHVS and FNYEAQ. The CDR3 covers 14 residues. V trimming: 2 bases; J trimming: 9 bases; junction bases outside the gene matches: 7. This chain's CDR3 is CASSLSRGFIEQFF. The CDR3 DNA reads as TGTGCCAGCAGCTTAAGCAGGGGGTTTATTGAGCAGTTCTTC. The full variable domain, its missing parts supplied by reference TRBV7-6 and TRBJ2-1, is GAGVSQSPRYKVTKRGQDVALRCDPISGHVSLYWYRQALGQGPEFLTYFNYEAQQDKSGLPNDRFSAERPEGSISTLTIQRTEQRDSAMYRCASSLSRGFIEQFFGPGTRLTVL.